Shown below are 26 T cell receptor beta chains from a single sample sequenced in a study of beta chain features in type 1 diabetes. Expressed TCRB transcripts were sequenced after all isolated RNA was converted to cDNA. Only in-frame clones appear in the TCRdb table, and some are missing; sequencing was by immunoSEQ multiplex PCR. This table holds tens of thousands of clones, approximately 62% found once. The sample taken for sequencing was Tregs from blood. These receptors were collected from a woman younger than 35 in good health.

The chain couples TRBV7-9 to TRBJ1-2; the D gene is possibly TRBD1 (6 bases). The CDR3 is 13 residues long. The V gene's germline CDR1 is SEHNR and CDR2 FQNEAQ (reference sequence). The ends were cut back, 6 bases at V and 3 bases at J, with 11 bases in the middle. CDR3 sequence reads: CASRHREDYGYTF. The DNA for the CDR3 is TGTGCCAGCAGGCACAGGGAAGACTATGGCTACACCTTC.

The V gene is TRBV4-1, the J gene TRBJ2-1, with 14 bases matching TRBD2. J gave up 12 bases and V 4 bases, and 5 bases lay outside the gene matches. CDR1 is MGHRA, CDR2 YSYEKL, per germline. The CDR3 is made up of 14 amino acids. The CDR3: CASSRLAGGPGQFF. The CDR3 DNA reads as TGCGCCAGCAGCCGACTAGCGGGGGGGCCTGGGCAGTTCTTC.

The gene calls are TRBV5-1 and TRBJ2-7; the match to TRBD1 covers 9 bases. CDR3 length: 15 amino acids. The germline V gene has CDR1 SGHRS and CDR2 YFSETQ. J gave up 4 bases and V 0 bases, and 5 bases lay outside the gene matches. The CDR3 protein is CASSLEGTGIYEQYF. In nucleotides, the CDR3 is TGCGCCAGCAGCTTGGAAGGGACAGGGATTTACGAGCAGTACTTC.

This clone was counted once. The rearrangement uses TRBV2 and TRBJ2-7, with 8 bases matching TRBD2. This CDR3 region has 12 residues. Germline CDR1 is SNHLY and CDR2 is FYNNEI. After removal of 8 bases from V and 3 bases from J, the junction contained 3 bases not matched to a gene. CDR3 sequence reads: CASHGGGYEQYF. For the CDR3, the DNA is TGTGCCAGCCACGGGGGGGGCTACGAGCAGTACTTC.

This clone has a handful of counts. The rearrangement uses TRBV30 and TRBJ2-7, with 9 bases identical to TRBD1. Germline V gene sequence: CDR1 GTSNPN, CDR2 SVGIG (reference sequence). There are 12 residues in the CDR3. Losses at the gene ends were 4 bases for V and 6 bases for J; bases not matched to a gene: 4. The CDR3 loop reads CAWTQGASEQYF. CDR3 nucleotide sequence: TGTGCCTGGACACAGGGGGCAAGCGAGCAGTACTTC.

This clone was detected only a few times. V and J are TRBV5-1 and TRBJ2-1; D is possibly TRBD1 (7 bases). CDR3 size: 17 residues. CDR1 SGHRS and CDR2 YFSETQ come from the germline V gene. Trimming removed 5 bases from V and 5 bases from J, with 23 bases in between. CDR3 coding DNA: TGCGCCAGCAGGGGGGGCATCTACAGGGGAGAACACAATGAGCAGTTCTTC. Protein: CASRGGIYRGEHNEQFF.

This clone was detected only a few times. The chain combines TRBV27 with TRBJ2-3, with 14 bases matching TRBD2. The germline V gene encodes CDR1 MNHEY and CDR2 SMNVEV (reference sequence). The trim removed 5 bases at V and 6 bases at J, leaving 10 bases unmatched. The CDR3 consists of 17 residues. The CDR3 bases are TGTGCCAGCAGTCCCTCGACTAGCGGGAGGGACACGGATACGCAGTATTTT. This translates into CASSPSTSGRDTDTQYF.

The CDR3 DNA reads as TGCGCCAGCAGCAAGACTAGCGGCCTTCGCTCCTACAATGAGCAGTTCTTC. It yields the protein CASSKTSGLRSYNEQFF. V is TRBV4-1 and J is TRBJ2-1; TRBD2 aligns across 9 bases. The CDR3 is 17 amino acids. From germline, CDR1 is MGHRA and CDR2 YSYEKL. With 5 bases clipped from V and 0 bases from J, the junction kept 8 bases outside the gene matches.

The rearrangement joins TRBV13 to TRBJ2-1; D might be TRBD1 (5 bases). The germline V and J ends were trimmed by 3 bases and 2 bases, with 5 bases remaining between them. Germline assignment: CDR1 PRHDT and CDR2 FYEKMQ (reference sequence). The CDR3 is made up of 13 amino acids. CDR3 region: CASSLDTYNEQFF. The CDR3 region has the DNA TGTGCCAGCAGCTTGGACACCTACAATGAGCAGTTCTTC.

This chain uses TRBV5-1 with TRBJ2-3; 7 positions agree with TRBD1. V dropped 0 bases and J dropped 6; count of bases not matched to a gene: 4. There are 14 residues in the CDR3. CDR1 SGHRS and CDR2 YFSETQ come from the germline V gene. The DNA of the CDR3 is TGCGCCAGCAGCTTGGCCCTGGGACAGGATACGCAGTATTTT. This sequence encodes CASSLALGQDTQYF.

V and J are TRBV5-1 and TRBJ1-1, with TRBD1 matching 8 bases. This CDR3 region has 15 residues. V was pared by 6 bases and J by 4 bases, with 11 bases of the junction left unmatched. CDR1 and CDR2 from the germline V gene are SGHRS and YFSETQ. CDR3 DNA sequence: TGCGCCAGCAAGCAGGGGGCAGGAGGAAGCACTGAAGCTTTCTTT. Translated: CASKQGAGGSTEAFF.

V gene TRBV10-3 combines with J gene TRBJ1-1; the D is unclear. Deletions cut 5 bases from V and 5 bases from J, with 12 bases between. Looked up from germline, CDR1 is ENHRY and CDR2 is SYGVKD. The CDR3 spans 13 residues. CDR3 in amino acids: CAISTGRETEAFF. CDR3 nucleotide sequence: TGTGCCATCAGTACGGGCCGGGAGACTGAAGCTTTCTTT.

The chain links TRBV18 to TRBJ2-7; TRBD1 agrees at 8 bases. This CDR3 region has 15 residues. Germline loops: CDR1 KGHSH, CDR2 LQKENI. V lost 5 bases and J lost 6; bases outside the gene matches: 12. CDR3 in DNA: TGTGCCAGCTCAGCACTAGGACAGGGCACAGGCGAGCAGTACTTC. This translates into CASSALGQGTGEQYF.

This clone was counted a few times. The V gene is TRBV2, the J gene TRBJ2-1, with a possible D match to TRBD2 (6 bases). CDR3 size: 15 residues. Looked up from germline, CDR1 is SNHLY and CDR2 is FYNNEI. Trimming took 6 bases from V and 0 from J, leaving 12 bases between them. The CDR3 bases are TGTGCCAGCAGCTATAGCGGTAGCTCCTACAATGAGCAGTTCTTC. Translating gives CASSYSGSSYNEQFF.

The table lists this clone with a count of one. An end of the junction differs from the germline gene, which may be a read error. The V and J genes are TRBV7-7 and TRBJ1-1, with 7 nucleotides matching TRBD1. This CDR3 is 20 amino acids long. Germline lookup yields CDR1 SSHAT and CDR2 FNYEAQ (reference sequence). In nucleotides, the CDR3 is TGTGCTAGCAGCCTATGGGACAGAATACAGACGGAAACTTTGAACACTGAAGCTTTCTTT. Amino acids: CASSLWDRIQTETLNTEAFF.

This sequence joins TRBV5-1 and TRBJ2-1; 7 nucleotides match TRBD2. The J segment lost 8 bases and the V segment lost 4 bases, leaving 12 bases of the junction unmatched. The CDR3 is 15 residues long. CDR1 is SGHRS and CDR2 is YFSETQ in the germline V gene. The CDR3 nucleotides are TGCGCCAGCAGCCCGGCTGGACTAGTGGTCGATGAGCAGTTCTTC. Protein sequence: CASSPAGLVVDEQFF.

The rearrangement joins TRBV28 to TRBJ1-5; 7 bases match TRBD1. The CDR3 has 12 residues. J was trimmed by 9 bases and V by 7 bases; bases with no gene match: 6. CDR1 is MDHEN, CDR2 SYDVKM, per germline. CDR3 nucleotide sequence: TGTGCCAGCAAGTCTCGGGACAGGCCCCAGCATTTT. It yields the protein CASKSRDRPQHF.

This chain uses TRBV5-4 with TRBJ2-7; 7 bases are shared with TRBD1. V gave up 0 bases and J gave up 2 bases; unmatched junction bases: 8. Germline assignment: CDR1 SGHNT and CDR2 YYREEE (reference sequence). This CDR3 region has 16 residues. The CDR3 is CASSLEWTGIAYEQYF. CDR3 nucleotide sequence: TGTGCCAGCAGCTTGGAGTGGACAGGAATAGCCTACGAGCAGTACTTC.

In DNA form, the CDR3 reads TGTGCCAGCAGTTACTCGTCGGCGGGGGGTGAGCAGTTCTTC. It translates to CASSYSSAGGEQFF. The chain joins TRBV6-6 to TRBJ2-1, with 8 positions matching TRBD2. This CDR3 has 14 amino acids. Germline-derived CDR1 and CDR2 are MNHNY and SVGAGI (reference sequence). V lost 0 bases, J lost 9 bases, and 4 bases stayed unmatched.

The rearrangement links TRBV7-3 to TRBJ1-4; D ambiguous. V was pared by 5 bases and J by 0 bases, with 10 bases between. Germline V gene lookup returns CDR1 SGHTA and CDR2 FQGTGA. The CDR3 spans 15 residues. The CDR3 DNA reads as TGTGCCAGCAGCGGCAGGTCTGCAACTAATGAAAAACTGTTTTTT. Translating it yields CASSGRSATNEKLFF.

V and J are TRBV4-1 and TRBJ1-3; D gene unclear. The CDR3 spans 16 residues. Trimming took off 1 base at V and 4 bases at J, with 14 bases between the two ends. From germline, CDR1 is MGHRA and CDR2 YSYEKL. The CDR3 coding sequence is TGCGCCAGCAGCCAAGTAAGCGGATCGGCCGGAAACACCATATATTTT. It yields the protein CASSQVSGSAGNTIYF.

The chain couples TRBV7-9 to TRBJ2-3; 10 bases are shared with TRBD2. The CDR3 covers 15 residues. V was clipped by 5 bases and J by 7 bases; unmatched bases: 9. Germline lookup yields CDR1 SEHNR and CDR2 FQNEAQ (reference sequence). This chain's CDR3 is CASSGASGGVNTQYF. DNA for the CDR3: TGTGCCAGCAGCGGCGCTAGCGGGGGTGTCAATACGCAGTATTTT.

The J gene is TRBJ1-5, the V gene TRBV4-3; possibly TRBD1 for D (5 bases). Trimming took 0 bases from V and 4 from J, leaving 16 bases between them. Germline CDR1 LGHNA, CDR2 YSLEER. This CDR3 spans 17 amino acids. CDR3 sequence reads: CASSQDALYQGNQPQHF. The CDR3 bases are TGCGCCAGCAGCCAAGATGCCCTTTATCAGGGTAATCAGCCCCAGCATTTT.

The chain uses TRBV10-3 and TRBJ2-3; 15 bases fit TRBD2. This CDR3 comprises 15 residues. Per the germline V gene, CDR1 is ENHRY and CDR2 is SYGVKD. V lost 5 bases and J lost 8; bases outside the gene matches: 5. The CDR3 DNA is TGTGCCATCAGTCACGGACTAGCGGGAGGGGGTACGCAGTATTTT. Protein sequence: CAISHGLAGGGTQYF.

There are a few counts of this clone. V is TRBV5-1 and J is TRBJ2-2, with D perhaps matching TRBD2 (6 bases). The germline V and J ends were trimmed by 4 bases and 0 bases, with 19 bases remaining between them. Per the germline V gene, CDR1 is SGHRS and CDR2 is YFSETQ. The CDR3 covers 18 residues. The CDR3 reads CASSPPRRGVANTGELFF. The CDR3 DNA reads as TGCGCCAGCAGCCCTCCCAGGCGGGGTGTCGCGAACACCGGGGAGCTGTTTTTT.

This clone appeared once. The V call is TRBV5-5, the J call TRBJ1-1, with unresolved D. The germline V gene encodes CDR1 SGHKS and CDR2 YYEKEE (reference sequence). This CDR3 has 14 amino acids. V lost 2 bases to trimming and J lost 4 bases, with 12 bases between them. CDR3 protein: CASSFPGGVTEAFF. CDR3 in DNA: TGTGCCAGCAGCTTCCCGGGAGGAGTCACTGAAGCTTTCTTT.